The rows below give T cell receptor beta chains drawn from one sample of a study of T cells after yellow fever vaccination. Each CDR3 protein gets one entry after TCRdb re-called the 5' RACE reads with MiXCR. Of roughly 340,000 distinct CDR3 sequences in the sample, 3% to 4.5% were seen once. The specimen comprised PBMCs, sampled 5 days after the yellow fever booster vaccination. The receptor source for this set is a man between 18 and 29 years old who received the YFV17D yellow fever vaccine. Each CDR3 is given with its conserved first and last residue. The D gene is left open where the match is weak. Size values are once, few and many counts, or a class for expanded clones, and some rows have none.

CDR3 length: 15
D gene: .
V gene: TRBV4-3
J gene: TRBJ2-2
clone size: many
CDR3 DNA: TGCGCCAGCAGCCAAGACCGGAGATGGGCCGGGGAGCTGTTTTTT
CDR3 protein: CASSQDRRWAGELFF

CDR3 length: 15
D gene: TRBD1
V gene: TRBV2
J gene: TRBJ1-1
clone size: .
CDR3 DNA: TGTGCCAGCAGTGAAGGGACAGGGGGCTACACTGAAGCTTTCTTT
CDR3 protein: CASSEGTGGYTEAFF

CDR3 length: 13
D gene: .
V gene: TRBV6-5
J gene: TRBJ1-2
clone size: many
CDR3 DNA: TGTGCCAGCAGGTCCCAGGCCTTGTATGGCTACACCTTC
CDR3 protein: CASRSQALYGYTF

CDR3 length: 15
D gene: TRBD2
V gene: TRBV5-1
J gene: TRBJ2-5
clone size: few
CDR3 DNA: TGCGCCAGCAGCTATCTAGCGGGGGAACAAGAGACCCAGTACTTC
CDR3 protein: CASSYLAGEQETQYF

CDR3 length: 15
D gene: TRBD1
V gene: TRBV28
J gene: TRBJ1-2
clone size: .
CDR3 DNA: TGTGCCAGCAGTTTCCGGACAGGGGGCAACTATGGCTACACCTTC
CDR3 protein: CASSFRTGGNYGYTF

CDR3 length: 15
D gene: .
V gene: TRBV7-2
J gene: TRBJ1-6
clone size: many
CDR3 DNA: TGTGCCAGCAGCTTAGTTGGGGGACGAGCTTCACCCCTCCACTTT
CDR3 protein: CASSLVGGRASPLHF

CDR3 length: 13
D gene: .
V gene: TRBV19
J gene: TRBJ1-1
clone size: .
CDR3 DNA: TGTGCCAGTAGTACACCTTCACAAAGGGGAGCTTTCTTT
CDR3 protein: CASSTPSQRGAFF

CDR3 length: 14
D gene: .
V gene: TRBV7-6
J gene: TRBJ2-3
clone size: many
CDR3 DNA: TGTGCCAGCAGCTTAGGGCTAGGTAGGAATACGCAGTATTTT
CDR3 protein: CASSLGLGRNTQYF

CDR3 length: 14
D gene: TRBD2
V gene: TRBV6-2/TRBV6-3
J gene: TRBJ2-3
clone size: .
CDR3 DNA: TGTGCCAGCAGCTGGACTAGCCTCGCAGATACGCAGTATTTT
CDR3 protein: CASSWTSLADTQYF

CDR3 length: 17
D gene: TRBD2
V gene: TRBV10-3
J gene: TRBJ2-7
clone size: many
CDR3 DNA: TGTGCCATCAGTGAGTCGCTAGCGGGGGACCACTCCTACGAGCAGTACTTC
CDR3 protein: CAISESLAGDHSYEQYF

CDR3 length: 14
D gene: TRBD1
V gene: TRBV5-1
J gene: TRBJ2-3
clone size: .
CDR3 DNA: TGCGCCAGCAGCTTGGTAAACAGGGGGCGTACGCAGTATTTT
CDR3 protein: CASSLVNRGRTQYF

CDR3 length: 17
D gene: TRBD2
V gene: TRBV3-1
J gene: TRBJ2-3
clone size: few
CDR3 DNA: TGTGCCAGCAGCCAAGTGCTTGAACTAGCGGGGCTCGATACGCAGTATTTT
CDR3 protein: CASSQVLELAGLDTQYF

CDR3 length: 15
D gene: .
V gene: TRBV6-2/TRBV6-3
J gene: TRBJ1-6
clone size: few
CDR3 DNA: TGTGCCAGCACCCGGGGCATCACCTATAATTCACCCCTCCACTTT
CDR3 protein: CASTRGITYNSPLHF

CDR3 length: 15
D gene: .
V gene: TRBV6-5
J gene: TRBJ2-2
clone size: few
CDR3 DNA: TGTGCCAGCAGTTACTCGCCAGGGGCCACCGGGGAGCTGTTTTTT
CDR3 protein: CASSYSPGATGELFF

CDR3 length: 15
D gene: .
V gene: TRBV11-2
J gene: TRBJ2-2
clone size: many
CDR3 DNA: TGTGCCAGCAGCTTAGTTGGGCCGAACACCGGGGAGCTGTTTTTT
CDR3 protein: CASSLVGPNTGELFF

CDR3 length: 12
D gene: .
V gene: TRBV7-9
J gene: TRBJ2-5
clone size: few
CDR3 DNA: TGTGCCAGCAGACGCGAGCAAGAGACCCAGTACTTC
CDR3 protein: CASRREQETQYF

CDR3 length: 14
D gene: .
V gene: TRBV7-2
J gene: TRBJ2-7
clone size: .
CDR3 DNA: TGTGCCAGCAGCTTAGTTAAACAGGGAGGCGAGCAGTACTTC
CDR3 protein: CASSLVKQGGEQYF

CDR3 length: 16
D gene: .
V gene: TRBV18
J gene: TRBJ1-5
clone size: many
CDR3 DNA: TGTGCCAGCTCACATACGGCAGGGACTGAGGGGGAGCCCCAGCATTTT
CDR3 protein: CASSHTAGTEGEPQHF

CDR3 length: 14
D gene: .
V gene: TRBV5-1
J gene: TRBJ1-2
clone size: many
CDR3 DNA: TGCGCCAGCAGCTTGGGTTTACAGGGAAGCGGCTACACCTTC
CDR3 protein: CASSLGLQGSGYTF

CDR3 length: 22
D gene: TRBD2
V gene: TRBV5-1
J gene: TRBJ2-2
clone size: many
CDR3 DNA: TGCGCCAGCAGCCATGGCCCCCGGGCCCTCCAGCGGGGGGGCCAAAGCACCGGGGAGCTGTTTTTT
CDR3 protein: CASSHGPRALQRGGQSTGELFF

CDR3 length: 15
D gene: .
V gene: TRBV7-9
J gene: TRBJ1-1
clone size: few
CDR3 DNA: TGTGCCAGCAGCTTATCCCTGACAGGGAACACTGAAGCTTTCTTT
CDR3 protein: CASSLSLTGNTEAFF

CDR3 length: 15
D gene: .
V gene: TRBV4-1
J gene: TRBJ2-3
clone size: few
CDR3 DNA: TGCGCCAGCAGCCAAGTACAGACCGGCACAGATACGCAGTATTTT
CDR3 protein: CASSQVQTGTDTQYF

CDR3 length: 18
D gene: TRBD2
V gene: TRBV7-9
J gene: TRBJ2-1
clone size: few
CDR3 DNA: TGTGCCAGCAGCCAGGCAGCGGGGGGGTTTAGCTCCTACAATGAGCAGTTCTTC
CDR3 protein: CASSQAAGGFSSYNEQFF

CDR3 length: 12
D gene: .
V gene: TRBV6-5
J gene: TRBJ2-5
clone size: many
CDR3 DNA: TGTGCCTCAGGGACCGGGCAAGAGACCCAGTACTTC
CDR3 protein: CASGTGQETQYF

CDR3 length: 14
D gene: .
V gene: TRBV27
J gene: TRBJ2-2
clone size: .
CDR3 DNA: TGTGCCAGCAGTTTATCCCCAACGCGAGAGGAGCTGTTTTTT
CDR3 protein: CASSLSPTREELFF

CDR3 length: 13
D gene: .
V gene: TRBV20-1
J gene: TRBJ2-7
clone size: few
CDR3 DNA: TGCAGTGCTGGTAACAGGGCGAGCTACGAGCAGTACTTC
CDR3 protein: CSAGNRASYEQYF

CDR3 length: 15
D gene: TRBD2
V gene: TRBV5-1
J gene: TRBJ2-3
clone size: .
CDR3 DNA: TGCGCCAGCAGCTCTAGCGGGGGGGCGGTAGATACGCAGTATTTT
CDR3 protein: CASSSSGGAVDTQYF

CDR3 length: 14
D gene: TRBD2
V gene: TRBV4-2
J gene: TRBJ2-7
clone size: .
CDR3 DNA: TGTGCCAGCAGCCAAGATGCGGGGGTATACGAGCAGTACTTC
CDR3 protein: CASSQDAGVYEQYF

CDR3 length: 14
D gene: TRBD2
V gene: TRBV7-3
J gene: TRBJ2-6
clone size: few
CDR3 DNA: TGTGCCAGCAGCCGTAGCGGGGGGGCCAACGTCCTGACTTTC
CDR3 protein: CASSRSGGANVLTF

CDR3 length: 15
D gene: TRBD1
V gene: TRBV5-1
J gene: TRBJ1-1
clone size: .
CDR3 DNA: TGCGCCAGCAGAGACCCCGGGACAGGGGCAACTGAAGCTTTCTTT
CDR3 protein: CASRDPGTGATEAFF

CDR3 length: 14
D gene: .
V gene: TRBV4-3
J gene: TRBJ1-1
clone size: many
CDR3 DNA: TGCGCCAGCAGCCAAGGCTTTTTAAACACTGAAGCTTTCTTT
CDR3 protein: CASSQGFLNTEAFF

CDR3 length: 14
D gene: TRBD1
V gene: TRBV20-1
J gene: TRBJ1-6
clone size: many
CDR3 DNA: TGCAGTGCTAGAGATGACAGGGAGGCTTCACCCCTCCACTTT
CDR3 protein: CSARDDREASPLHF

CDR3 length: 15
D gene: TRBD1
V gene: TRBV7-9
J gene: TRBJ2-5
clone size: few
CDR3 DNA: TGTGCCAGCAGCTTCGGGACAGGGTTACGGGAGACCCAGTACTTC
CDR3 protein: CASSFGTGLRETQYF

CDR3 length: 14
D gene: TRBD1
V gene: TRBV6-2/TRBV6-3
J gene: TRBJ1-2
clone size: few
CDR3 DNA: TGTGCCAGCAGCCGGGACAGGGCGGTTTTTGGCTACACCTTC
CDR3 protein: CASSRDRAVFGYTF

CDR3 length: 14
D gene: .
V gene: TRBV12-3/TRBV12-4
J gene: TRBJ2-2
clone size: .
CDR3 DNA: TGTGCCAGCACACCGCCGGTGAACACCGGGGAGCTGTTTTTT
CDR3 protein: CASTPPVNTGELFF

CDR3 length: 13
D gene: TRBD1
V gene: TRBV20-1
J gene: TRBJ1-1
clone size: .
CDR3 DNA: TGCAGTGCTAAGGGACAGTTGAACACTAAAGCTTTCTTT
CDR3 protein: CSAKGQLNTKAFF

CDR3 length: 15
D gene: .
V gene: TRBV20-1
J gene: TRBJ2-4
clone size: few
CDR3 DNA: TGCAGTGCCTCCCCGGGTGGGGGGCCGGGGAACATTCAGTACTTC
CDR3 protein: CSASPGGGPGNIQYF

CDR3 length: 14
D gene: .
V gene: TRBV30
J gene: TRBJ1-6
clone size: .
CDR3 DNA: TGTGCCTGGAAAGTCAAGTTAACTAATTCACCCCTCCACTTT
CDR3 protein: CAWKVKLTNSPLHF

CDR3 length: 18
D gene: TRBD1
V gene: TRBV4-2
J gene: TRBJ1-2
clone size: few
CDR3 DNA: TGTGCCAGCAGCCAAGATGTTTCCTCTTCCAGGGGGCGGTTTGGCTACACCTTC
CDR3 protein: CASSQDVSSSRGRFGYTF

CDR3 length: 16
D gene: TRBD1
V gene: TRBV6-5
J gene: TRBJ2-1
clone size: few
CDR3 DNA: TGTGCCAGCAGTTACTCGAGGACAGGGGGGTCCAATGAGCAGTTCTTC
CDR3 protein: CASSYSRTGGSNEQFF

CDR3 length: 15
D gene: TRBD2
V gene: TRBV7-9
J gene: TRBJ2-3
clone size: .
CDR3 DNA: TGTGCCACAGAGAGTAGCGGGGGGGACACAGATACGCAGTATTTT
CDR3 protein: CATESSGGDTDTQYF

CDR3 length: 15
D gene: .
V gene: TRBV5-5
J gene: TRBJ1-6
clone size: few
CDR3 DNA: TGTGCCAGCAGCTTGGCAGGGCCTGGGGATTCACCCCTCCACTTT
CDR3 protein: CASSLAGPGDSPLHF